Listed here are 12 T cell receptor beta chains from one sample, sequenced in a study of T-cell memory formation after mild COVID-19. From the 5' RACE reads, TCRdb called clonotypes with MiXCR, one entry per CDR3 protein. The table includes about 150,000 distinct CDR3 sequences, roughly 15% detected once. The sample was PBMCs or a T cell subset sorted from them (not recorded which). Receptors originate from an adult woman who had mild COVID-19 (a few samples of this study predate the infection). Cell type and time point are not known.

The chain carries TRBV5-1 and TRBJ2-5; 14 positions agree with TRBD2. The V and J ends lost 3 bases and 5 bases, in that order; junction bases with no gene match: 0. The CDR3 extends over 14 amino acids. The germline V gene encodes CDR1 SGHRS and CDR2 YFSETQ. The DNA for the CDR3 is TGCGCCAGCAGCTGGACTAGCGGGAGGGAGACCCAGTACTTC. Protein product: CASSWTSGRETQYF.

This clonotype was detected a few times. This rearrangement joins TRBV5-4 to TRBJ1-1; D is perhaps TRBD1 (5 bases). Trimming stripped 4 bases from V and 4 bases from J, with 11 bases between. Germline CDR1 reads SGHNT; CDR2 reads YYREEE (reference sequence). The CDR3 contains 13 residues. CDR3: CASSTAGGTEAFF. As DNA, the CDR3 is TGTGCCAGCAGCACCGCGGGGGGCACTGAAGCTTTCTTT.

This clonotype showed up just a few times. V is TRBV5-1 and J is TRBJ2-1, with a weak D call TRBD2 (5 bases). V dropped 1 base and J dropped 0 bases, with 8 bases sitting between them. The germline V gene encodes CDR1 SGHRS and CDR2 YFSETQ. The CDR3 has 15 residues. CDR3 sequence (DNA): TGCGCCAGCAGCTTGTTGAGGGACTCCTACAATGAGCAGTTCTTC. Amino acids: CASSLLRDSYNEQFF.

The genes are TRBV19 and TRBJ2-2, with TRBD2 matching 7 bases. With 5 bases clipped from V and 6 bases from J, the junction kept 18 bases outside the gene matches. Germline lookup yields CDR1 LNHDA and CDR2 SQIVND (reference sequence). The CDR3 has 18 amino acids. CDR3 bases: TGTGCCAGTAGTCCCACCCTCATACAGGACGGGAGGTCCGGGGAGCTGTTTTTT. Translated: CASSPTLIQDGRSGELFF.

This rearrangement joins TRBV20-1 to TRBJ2-7, with D perhaps given as TRBD1 or TRBD2 (5 bases each). This CDR3 is 13 amino acids long. The germline CDR1 and CDR2 sequences are DFQATT and SNEGSKA (reference sequence). Trimming took 5 bases from V and 9 from J, leaving 20 bases between them. CDR3 coding DNA: TGCAGTGCTCGGGACGGGCCCCAGGACGGGCAGTACTTC. It specifies CSARDGPQDGQYF.

The table lists this clonotype with a few counts. This rearrangement joins TRBV7-6 to TRBJ2-7; tentative D call: TRBD2 (5 bases). CDR1 is SGHVS, CDR2 FNYEAQ, per germline. V was trimmed by 5 bases and J by 3 bases, leaving 20 bases between them. CDR3 length equals 16 residues. In DNA form, the CDR3 reads TGTGCCAGCAGCCTAGGAAAAAACGGACTCTTCTACGAGCAGTACTTC. This encodes CASSLGKNGLFYEQYF. The whole variable domain, filled in from reference TRBV7-6 and TRBJ2-7, reads GAGVSQSPRYKVTKRGQDVALRCDPISGHVSLYWYRQALGQGPEFLTYFNYEAQQDKSGLPNDRFSAERPEGSISTLTIQRTEQRDSAMYRCASSLGKNGLFYEQYFGPGTRLTVT.

In this sample, this clonotype turned up a few times. The chain combines TRBV6-4 with TRBJ2-1; unclear D gene. CDR3 length equals 15 residues. V was trimmed by 8 bases and J by 0 bases, leaving 14 bases between them. The germline gives CDR1 MRHNA, CDR2 SNTAGT. The CDR3 spells CASGRAQSSYNEQFF. Here the CDR3 DNA reads TGTGCCAGCGGAAGGGCTCAGAGCTCCTACAATGAGCAGTTCTTC.

The sample holds a few counts of this clonotype. The V call is TRBV20-1, the J call TRBJ2-1, with 8 bases lining up with TRBD1. This CDR3 spans 15 amino acids. The junction had 14 bases not matched to a gene; V was cut back by 5 bases and J by 8 bases. Germline V gene data show CDR1 as DFQATT and CDR2 as SNEGSKA (reference sequence). The CDR3, as DNA: TGCAGTGCTCGGGGGAACAGGGGGACCCTTGATGAGCAGTTCTTC. Translation: CSARGNRGTLDEQFF.

The rearrangement uses TRBV21-1 and TRBJ2-7; the table's TRBD2 call for D was not verified on the DNA. TRBV21-1 is noted as a pseudogene. The CDR3 sequence is 12 residues long. The CDR3 coding sequence is TGTGCCAGCAGCAAAGTGGAAGCGGTGAAGTACTTC. Its protein is CASSKVEAVKYF.

This clonotype was seen repeatedly, ten times or more. Mismatch with germline at one junction end may stem from a read error. This chain links TRBV5-1 with TRBJ2-7; D perhaps matches TRBD2 (6 bases). The CDR3 is 14 amino acids. CDR1 and CDR2 (germline): SGHRS, YFSETQ. CDR3 sequence (DNA): TGTGCCAGCAGTTTAGTCGGGGGTGCCTACGAGCAGTACTTC. This translates into CASSLVGGAYEQYF.

In its sample, this clonotype was seen a few times. The rearrangement links TRBV7-6 to TRBJ2-2, with 7 nucleotides matching TRBD1. Germline V gene lookup returns CDR1 SGHVS and CDR2 FNYEAQ. The junction had 9 bases not matched to a gene; V was cut back by 4 bases and J by 4 bases. The CDR3 totals 16 residues. The CDR3, as DNA: TGTGCCAGCAGCTCACGACAGGGAACGGGCACCGGGGAGCTGTTTTTT. Protein: CASSSRQGTGTGELFF.

The V and J genes are TRBV3-1 and TRBJ1-1, with TRBD1 as a possible D gene (5 bases). V gave up 4 bases and J gave up 12 bases, with 21 bases separating them. There are 14 residues in the CDR3. Per germline, CDR1 LGHDT and CDR2 YNNKEL (reference sequence). For the CDR3, the DNA is TGTGCCAGCAGCCCCGGGACCTCCAACCCTAAGACTTTCTTT. It translates to CASSPGTSNPKTFF.